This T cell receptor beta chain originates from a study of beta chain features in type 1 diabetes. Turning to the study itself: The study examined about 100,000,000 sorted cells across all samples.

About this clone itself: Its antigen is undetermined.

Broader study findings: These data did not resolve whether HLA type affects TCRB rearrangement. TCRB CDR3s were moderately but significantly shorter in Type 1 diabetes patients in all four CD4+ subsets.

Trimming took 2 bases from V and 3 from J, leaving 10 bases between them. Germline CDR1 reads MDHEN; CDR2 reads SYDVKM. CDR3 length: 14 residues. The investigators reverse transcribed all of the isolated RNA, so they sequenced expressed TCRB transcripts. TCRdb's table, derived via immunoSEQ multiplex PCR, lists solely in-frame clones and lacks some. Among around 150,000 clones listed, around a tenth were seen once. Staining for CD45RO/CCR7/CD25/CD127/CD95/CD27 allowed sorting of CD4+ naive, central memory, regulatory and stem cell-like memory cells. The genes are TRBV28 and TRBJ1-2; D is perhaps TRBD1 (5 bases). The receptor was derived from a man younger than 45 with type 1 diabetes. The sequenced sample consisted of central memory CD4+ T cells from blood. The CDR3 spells CASSLPAGHYGYTF. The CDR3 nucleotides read TGTGCCAGCAGTTTACCAGCAGGGCACTATGGCTACACCTTC.